Each of the 20 T cell receptor beta chains below was sequenced from the same sample in a study of blood T cell repertoires in COVID-19. Using immunoSEQ multiplex PCR, the repertoire was profiled, and TCRdb retains in-frame clones only, with some absent. Of a few hundred thousand clones in the sample, around nine tenths were seen once. Sequencing was performed on PBMCs or T cells enriched from blood (not recorded which). The receptors originated from a woman in her thirties who had recovered from COVID-19.

The chain carries TRBV29-1 and TRBJ2-2, with D possibly TRBD2 on 5 matching bases. CDR1 and CDR2 from the germline V gene are SQVTM and ANQGSEA. CDR3 length: 14 amino acids. The V and J ends lost 3 bases and 1 base respectively, with 9 bases between them. In DNA, the CDR3 is TGCAGCGTTGAGAGGGCCGGGAACACCGGGGAGCTGTTTTTT. Residues: CSVERAGNTGELFF.

The chain links TRBV15 to TRBJ1-1, with TRBD1 matching over 8 bases. This CDR3 has 16 residues. V shed 0 bases, J shed 1 base, and the junction held 4 bases outside the gene matches. CDR1 is LNHNV and CDR2 is YYDKDF in the germline V gene (reference sequence). CDR3 loop: CATSRDRQGQNTEAFF. In DNA, the CDR3 is TGTGCCACCAGCAGAGATCGACAGGGGCAGAACACTGAAGCTTTCTTT.

The V call is TRBV29-1, the J call TRBJ2-7, with D perhaps matching TRBD1 (6 bases). Looked up from germline, CDR1 is SQVTM and CDR2 is ANQGSEA. Trimming pared 7 bases from V and 2 bases from J, leaving 15 bases between. The CDR3 extends over 13 amino acids. The CDR3 DNA reads TGCAGCGGGATACCCGGGGACACCTACGAGCAGTACTTC. This sequence encodes CSGIPGDTYEQYF.

The count of this clone is one. The chain has TRBV6-5 and TRBJ1-2; TRBD1 matches at 8 bases. Germline CDR1 MNHEY, CDR2 SVGAGI. This CDR3 is built from 15 residues. V gave up 2 bases and J gave up 7 bases; unmatched junction bases: 9. CDR3 DNA sequence: TGTGCCAGCAGTTACACGTCGACAGGGGCCCGTGGCTACACCTTC. Its translation: CASSYTSTGARGYTF.

The chain combines TRBV6-5 with TRBJ1-3; no definite D call. The length of the CDR3 is 16 residues. CDR1 is MNHEY, CDR2 SVGAGI, per germline. Trimming cost V 0 bases and J 4 bases, with 13 bases left between them. The CDR3 here is CASSYSSVSGGNTIYF. The DNA of the CDR3 is TGTGCCAGCAGTTACTCGAGCGTATCTGGCGGAAACACCATATATTTT.

The V call is TRBV4-2, the J call TRBJ1-4; D is uncertain. The V end was cut by 3 bases, the J end by 10 bases, with 12 bases between. The CDR3 is 13 amino acids. The germline gives CDR1 LGHNA, CDR2 YNFKEQ. As DNA, the CDR3 is TGTGCCAGCAGCCAGGGAGAACGGGGAAAACTGTTTTTT. This encodes CASSQGERGKLFF.

The chain links TRBV30 to TRBJ1-2; 10 bases agree with TRBD1. J was trimmed by 3 bases and V by 5 bases; bases with no gene match: 3. This CDR3 is built from 13 residues. CDR1 and CDR2 (germline): GTSNPN, SVGIG (reference sequence). The DNA for the CDR3 is TGTGCCTGGGGGACAGGGGATCACTATGGCTACACCTTC. Encoded protein: CAWGTGDHYGYTF.

The chain is built from TRBV7-2 and TRBJ2-2, with D perhaps TRBD2 (7 bases). Germline V gives CDR1 SGHTA, CDR2 FQGNSA. V was shortened by 6 bases and J by 4 bases, with 12 bases between the two germline ends. There are 14 residues in the CDR3. The CDR3 bases are TGTGCCAGCAGGAGGGGGGGTATCACCGGGGAGCTGTTTTTT. Protein product: CASRRGGITGELFF.

The chain couples TRBV6-5 to TRBJ1-2; 10 bases fit TRBD1. The CDR3 contains 14 residues. The V gene's germline CDR1 is MNHEY and CDR2 SVGAGI. V gave up 2 bases and J gave up 8 bases; unmatched junction bases: 5. CDR3 sequence: CASSYLGQGTGYTF. Written as DNA, the CDR3 is TGTGCCAGCAGTTACCTGGGACAGGGGACCGGCTACACCTTC.

The chain carries TRBV11-2 and TRBJ1-6; D gene unclear. This CDR3 comprises 13 residues. Trimming left V 4 bases short and J 8 bases short, with 9 bases between. CDR1 SGHAT and CDR2 FQNNGV come from the germline V gene. CDR3 in amino acids: CASSSIPDSPLHF. CDR3 in DNA: TGTGCCAGCAGCTCGATCCCGGATTCACCCCTCCACTTT.

The chain uses TRBV19 and TRBJ1-5; 7 bases fit TRBD1. The V gene end was trimmed by 1 base and the J gene end by 6 bases; junction bases not matched to a gene: 3. Germline CDR1 LNHDA, CDR2 SQIVND (reference sequence). The CDR3 consists of 14 residues. DNA for the CDR3: TGTGCCAGTAGTATAGCCCCAGGGGGTCAGCCCCAGCATTTT. Its protein product is CASSIAPGGQPQHF. The full variable domain, completed using reference TRBV19 and TRBJ1-5, is DGGITQSPKYLFRKEGQNVTLSCEQNLNHDAMYWYRQDPGQGLRLIYYSQIVNDFQKGDIAEGYSVSREKKESFPLTVTSAQKNPTAFYLCASSIAPGGQPQHFGDGTRLSIL.

This chain connects TRBV30 to TRBJ2-5, with D possibly matching TRBD2 (6 bases). This CDR3 has 13 residues. Germline V CDR1 and CDR2: GTSNPN, SVGIG (reference sequence). V was clipped by 1 base and J by 1 base, with 7 bases between them. CDR3: CAWSAGVQETQYF. The CDR3 DNA reads TGTGCCTGGAGTGCGGGGGTCCAAGAGACCCAGTACTTC. The full variable domain, with the rest looked up from reference TRBV30 and TRBJ2-5, is SQTIHQWPATLVQPVGSPLSLECTVEGTSNPNLYWYRQAAGRGLQLLFYSVGIGQISSEVPQNLSASRPQDRQFILSSKKLLLSDSGFYLCAWSAGVQETQYFGPGTRLLVL.

Only one count was recorded for this clone. The chain uses TRBV23-1 and TRBJ1-2; no definite D call. TRBV23-1 is an ORF, with its function uncertain. V lost 0 bases to trimming and J lost 4 bases, with 9 bases between them. The length of the CDR3 is 14 residues. The chain's CDR3 is CASSQSRLTYGYTF. CDR3 bases: TGCGCCAGCAGTCAATCGAGGCTGACCTATGGCTACACCTTC.

This clone was picked up one time. This chain joins TRBV5-6 and TRBJ1-1; tentative D call: TRBD1 (5 bases). The CDR3 has 13 amino acids. CDR1 and CDR2 (germline): SGHDT, YYEEEE. The ends were cut back, 2 bases at V and 6 bases at J, with 11 bases in the middle. This chain's CDR3 is CASSFSGVAEAFF. The DNA of the CDR3 is TGTGCCAGCAGCTTCTCGGGGGTGGCTGAAGCTTTCTTT.

The chain recombines TRBV30 with TRBJ2-3; D not resolved. Germline assignment: CDR1 GTSNPN and CDR2 SVGIG (reference sequence). The V end lost 0 bases, the J end lost 6 bases, and 10 bases lay between the germline ends. The length of the CDR3 is 13 residues. CDR3 protein: CAWSVFSADTQYF. In nucleotides, the CDR3 is TGTGCCTGGAGTGTTTTTAGTGCGGATACGCAGTATTTT.

The chain's CDR3 is CATSRSQPQTSGPYNEQFF. In nucleotides, the CDR3 is TGTGCCACCAGCAGATCCCAACCTCAGACTAGCGGACCCTACAATGAGCAGTTCTTC. The chain links TRBV15 to TRBJ2-1, with TRBD2 matching 9 bases. J lost 2 bases, V lost 2 bases, and 13 bases had no gene match. This CDR3 region has 19 residues. The germline V gene has CDR1 LNHNV and CDR2 YYDKDF (reference sequence).

The V gene is TRBV12-3 or TRBV12-4, the J gene TRBJ1-5; D uncertain. Trimming took off 4 bases at V and 3 bases at J, with 7 bases between the two ends. The CDR3 has 13 amino acids. The chain's CDR3 is CASSSGINQPQHF. CDR3 DNA: TGTGCCAGCAGTTCGGGGATCAATCAGCCCCAGCATTTT.

The chain combines TRBV12-1 with TRBJ2-5; TRBD2, the table's D call, lacks a check against the DNA. TRBV12-1 is annotated as a pseudogene. This CDR3 comprises 16 residues. The CDR3 bases are TGTGCCAGCAGCTTTGCGTGGGATGCGGGGGATGAGACCCAGTACTTC. Its translation is CASSFAWDAGDETQYF.

The chain employs TRBV11-2 and TRBJ1-1, with D maybe TRBD1 (5 bases). The CDR3 is 12 amino acids. V dropped 0 bases and J dropped 8 bases, with 7 bases sitting between them. Germline V gene data show CDR1 as SGHAT and CDR2 as FQNNGV. The CDR3 loop reads CASSLDAGEAFF. The CDR3, as DNA: TGTGCCAGCAGCTTAGATGCAGGGGAAGCTTTCTTT. Together with reference TRBV11-2 and TRBJ1-1, the CDR3 gives the full variable domain: EAGVAQSPRYKIIEKRQSVAFWCNPISGHATLYWYQQILGQGPKLLIQFQNNGVVDDSQLPKDRFSAERLKGVDSTLKIQPAKLEDSAVYLCASSLDAGEAFFGQGTRLTVV.

V gene TRBV18 combines with J gene TRBJ1-2, with a weak D call TRBD1 (6 bases). The CDR3 runs 13 residues. Germline CDR1 and CDR2: KGHSH and LQKENI. Between the trimmed V and J ends, which lost 3 bases and 8 bases, there was a span of 13 bases. The CDR3 sequence: CASSPQGIRGYTF. The CDR3 DNA reads as TGTGCCAGCTCACCGCAGGGGATTCGAGGCTACACCTTC.